These 5 T cell receptor beta chains were sequenced from one sample in a study of CD8 T cells in Susac syndrome. Random hexamers were used to reverse transcribe an amount of roughly 0.5 to 1 ug RNA. TCRdb independently ran MiXCR on the immunoSEQ multiplex PCR reads; one entry per CDR3 protein. The sample records some 250,000 distinct CDR3 sequences, 95% to 97% being singletons. The sample was CD4+ T cells from PBMCs. The source is a human donor with Susac syndrome.

V and J are TRBV12-3 or TRBV12-4 and TRBJ2-5, with a tentative D call TRBD1 (5 bases). The CDR3 is 14 residues long. V dropped 2 bases and J dropped 2 bases, with 9 bases sitting between them. The CDR3 DNA reads TGTGCCAGCAGTTTATGGAGACAGCAAGAGACCCAGTACTTC. Encoded protein: CASSLWRQQETQYF.

The chain has TRBV30 and TRBJ1-1, with D maybe TRBD1 (5 bases). This CDR3 comprises 11 residues. Germline V gene data show CDR1 as GTSNPN and CDR2 as SVGIG (reference sequence). Trimming stripped 3 bases from V and 7 bases from J, with 9 bases between. The CDR3 coding sequence is TGTGCCTGGAGCCGACAGCTTGAAGCTTTCTTT. It is translated as CAWSRQLEAFF.

The chain carries TRBV14 and TRBJ1-2; tentative D call: TRBD1 (5 bases). There are 16 residues in the CDR3. Germline V gene sequence: CDR1 SGHDN, CDR2 FVKESK. V lost 1 base and J 2 bases, leaving 14 bases between the germline ends. This CDR3 is CASSQVRGLGNYGYTF. CDR3 bases: TGTGCCAGCAGCCAAGTTAGGGGCCTTGGGAACTATGGCTACACCTTC.

This sequence joins TRBV11-2 and TRBJ2-5, with D perhaps matching TRBD2 (6 bases). The ends were cut back, 4 bases at V and 5 bases at J, with 14 bases in the middle. The CDR3 spans 14 residues. CDR1 SGHAT and CDR2 FQNNGV come from the germline V gene. In DNA, the CDR3 is TGTGCCAGCAGCTCCTCGCGGGGTTCCGAGACCCAGTACTTC. Protein product: CASSSSRGSETQYF.

The V and J genes are TRBV20-1 and TRBJ2-5; D is undetermined. The V gene's germline CDR1 is DFQATT and CDR2 SNEGSKA (reference sequence). This CDR3 comprises 13 residues. The V end lost 6 bases, the J end lost 4 bases, and 15 bases lay between the germline ends. Here the CDR3 reads CSAPDRVRETQYF. In nucleotides, the CDR3 is TGCAGTGCACCTGACCGGGTGAGAGAGACCCAGTACTTC.